This T cell receptor beta chain appears in the sequencing data of a study of blood T cell repertoires in COVID-19. The CDR3 has 16 amino acids. Germline lookup yields CDR1 SEHNR and CDR2 FQNEAQ (reference sequence). The ends lost 4 bases at V and 0 bases at J; junction bases unmatched: 7. Per the original data handling: From reference gene primer amplification, estimates of nucleated cell counts were derived. Clones were sequenced by immunoSEQ multiplex PCR, and TCRdb holds only the in-frame ones, with some missing. V, J and clone size reflect that table, while D and trimming were determined from the DNA. The sample includes about 74,000 clones, more than 75% seen only once; the top ten take around 16%.

The sample comprised peripheral blood. This clonotype was obtained from a human donor in a cohort sampled during active COVID-19. The chain has TRBV7-9 and TRBJ2-5; the match to TRBD1 covers 8 bases. The CDR3 coding sequence is TGTGCCAGCAGCTCCCAAGGGACAGGTAACCAAGAGACCCAGTACTTC. Amino acid sequence: CASSSQGTGNQETQYF.